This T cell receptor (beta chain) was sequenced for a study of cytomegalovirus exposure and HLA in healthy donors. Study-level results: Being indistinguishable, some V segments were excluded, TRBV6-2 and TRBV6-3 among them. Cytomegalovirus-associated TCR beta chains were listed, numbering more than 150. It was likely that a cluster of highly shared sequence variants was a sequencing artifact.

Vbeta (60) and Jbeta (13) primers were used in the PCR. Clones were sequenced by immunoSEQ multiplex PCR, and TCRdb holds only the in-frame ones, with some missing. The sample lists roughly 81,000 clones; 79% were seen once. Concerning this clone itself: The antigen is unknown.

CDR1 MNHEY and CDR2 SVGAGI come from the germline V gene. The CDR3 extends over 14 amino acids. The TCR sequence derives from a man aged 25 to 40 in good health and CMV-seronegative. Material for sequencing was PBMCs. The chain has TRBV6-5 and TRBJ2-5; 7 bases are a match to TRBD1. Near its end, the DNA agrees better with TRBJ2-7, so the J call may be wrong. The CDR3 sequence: CASSRGQDPYEQYF. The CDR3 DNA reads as TGTGCCAGCAGTCGAGGACAGGACCCCTACGAGCAGTACTTC.